Reported below is one T cell receptor beta chain. As yet, its antigen is unknown. Amplification from RNA transcripts yielded the TCR beta CDR3 regions. Amplification began with first-round RT-PCR using HTBI primers, then second-round multiplex PCR was performed. Each CDR3 protein is one row after TCRdb ran MiXCR on the multiplex PCR reads. Here the sample spans 900,000 to 1,200,000 distinct CDR3 sequences, about 36% being singletons. These data come from a study of Graves' ophthalmopathy and Graves' hyperthyroidism. Hyperthyroidism in these 18- to 65-year-old patients was newly diagnosed, lasting under 2 months. Orbital computed tomography and thyroid ultrasound, along with TRAb, serum thyroxine and clinical symptoms, underpinned diagnosis. Study results and limitations: The authors also found most expanded thyroid clonotypes above 0.001 frequency in blood.

V lost 5 bases, J lost 2 bases, and 4 bases stayed unmatched. Germline assignment: CDR1 SGHAT and CDR2 FQNNGV. The CDR3 covers 15 residues. The TCR sequence derives from an adult man with Graves' hyperthyroidism. V usage is TRBV11-2 and J usage is TRBJ2-7, with 12 bases that match TRBD2. Sequencing input: peripheral blood or thyroid tissue (not recorded which). The CDR3 DNA reads as TGTGCCAGCAGCAAAAGGACTAGCGGGGCCTACGAGCAGTACTTC. It encodes CASSKRTSGAYEQYF.